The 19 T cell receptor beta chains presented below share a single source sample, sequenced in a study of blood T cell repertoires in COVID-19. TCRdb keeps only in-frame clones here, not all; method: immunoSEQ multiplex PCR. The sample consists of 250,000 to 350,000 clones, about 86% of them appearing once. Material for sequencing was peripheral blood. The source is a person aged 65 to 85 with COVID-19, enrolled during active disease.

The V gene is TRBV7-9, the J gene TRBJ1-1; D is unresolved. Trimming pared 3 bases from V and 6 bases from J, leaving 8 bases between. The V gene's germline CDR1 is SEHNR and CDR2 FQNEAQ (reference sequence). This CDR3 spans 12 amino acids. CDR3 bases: TGTGCCAGCAGCTTTACGGTTGCTGAAGCTTTCTTT. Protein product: CASSFTVAEAFF.

For the CDR3, the DNA is TGTGCCAGCAGCGTAAGCGTAAACACCGGGGAGCTGTTTTTT. The encoded protein is CASSVSVNTGELFF. The chain is built from TRBV7-3 and TRBJ2-2, with unresolved D. Germline V gives CDR1 SGHTA, CDR2 FQGTGA. The CDR3 spans 14 residues. Trimming removed 5 bases at V and 2 bases at J, with 9 bases between.

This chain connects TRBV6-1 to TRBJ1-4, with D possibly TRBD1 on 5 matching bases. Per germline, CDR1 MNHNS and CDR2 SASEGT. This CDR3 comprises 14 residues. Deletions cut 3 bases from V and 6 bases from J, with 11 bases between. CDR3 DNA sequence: TGTGCCAGCAGTGATGGGCAGGGTGATGAAAAACTGTTTTTT. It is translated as CASSDGQGDEKLFF.

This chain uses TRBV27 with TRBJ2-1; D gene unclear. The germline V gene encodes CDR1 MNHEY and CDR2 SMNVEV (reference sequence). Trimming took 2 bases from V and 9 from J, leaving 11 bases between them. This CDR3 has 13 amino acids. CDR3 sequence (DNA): TGTGCCAGCAGTTTAAAGCCGTTCACTGAGCAGTTCTTC. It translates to CASSLKPFTEQFF.

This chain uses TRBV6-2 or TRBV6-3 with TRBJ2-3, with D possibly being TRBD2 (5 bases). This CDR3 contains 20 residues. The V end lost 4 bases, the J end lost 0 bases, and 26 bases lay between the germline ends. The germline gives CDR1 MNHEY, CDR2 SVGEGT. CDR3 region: CASSSGWRSPLSISTDTQYF. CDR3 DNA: TGTGCCAGCAGTTCGGGGTGGCGATCCCCCCTCTCCATAAGCACAGATACGCAGTATTTT.

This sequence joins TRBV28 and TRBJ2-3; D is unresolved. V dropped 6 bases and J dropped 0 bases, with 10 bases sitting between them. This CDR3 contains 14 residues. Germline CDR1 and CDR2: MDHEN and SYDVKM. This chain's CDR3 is CASSTKPSTDTQYF. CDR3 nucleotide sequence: TGTGCCAGCAGCACCAAGCCTAGCACAGATACGCAGTATTTT.

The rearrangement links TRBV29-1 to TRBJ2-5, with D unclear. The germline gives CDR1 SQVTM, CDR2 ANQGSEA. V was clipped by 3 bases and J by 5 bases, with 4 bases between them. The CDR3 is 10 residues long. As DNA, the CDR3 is TGCAGCGTTGAGCAGGAGACCCAGTACTTC. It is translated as CSVEQETQYF. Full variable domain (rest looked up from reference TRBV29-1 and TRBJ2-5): SAVISQKPSRDICQRGTSLTIQCQVDSQVTMMFWYRQQPGQSLTLIATANQGSEATYESGFVIDKFPISRPNLTFSTLTVSNMSPEDSSIYLCSVEQETQYFGPGTRLLVL.

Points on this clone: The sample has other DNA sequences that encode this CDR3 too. CDR3 residues: CASSLEGGSYGYTF. The CDR3, as DNA: TGTGCCAGCAGCTTAGAAGGGGGTTCCTATGGCTACACCTTC. The chain joins TRBV13 to TRBJ1-2; maybe TRBD1 (6 bases). CDR3 length equals 14 residues. Germline lookup yields CDR1 PRHDT and CDR2 FYEKMQ (reference sequence). V was clipped by 1 base and J by 4 bases, with 10 bases between them.

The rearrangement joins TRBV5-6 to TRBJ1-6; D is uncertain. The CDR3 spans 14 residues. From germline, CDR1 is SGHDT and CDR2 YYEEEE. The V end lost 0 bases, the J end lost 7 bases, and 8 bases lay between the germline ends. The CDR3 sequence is CASSLERRNSPLHF. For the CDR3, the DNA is TGTGCCAGCAGCTTGGAAAGGCGGAATTCACCCCTCCACTTT.

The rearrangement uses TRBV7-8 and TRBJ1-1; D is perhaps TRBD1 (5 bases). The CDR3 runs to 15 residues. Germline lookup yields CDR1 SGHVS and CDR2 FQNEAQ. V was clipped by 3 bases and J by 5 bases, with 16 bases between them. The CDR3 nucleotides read TGTGCCAGCAGCTTTCCTCAGGCAGGGTGGACTGAAGCTTTCTTT. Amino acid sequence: CASSFPQAGWTEAFF.

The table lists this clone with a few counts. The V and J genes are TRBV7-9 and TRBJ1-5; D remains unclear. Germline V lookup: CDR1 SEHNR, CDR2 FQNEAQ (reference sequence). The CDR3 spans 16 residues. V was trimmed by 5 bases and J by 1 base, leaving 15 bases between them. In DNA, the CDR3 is TGTGCCAGCAGCCGCGCCGGCGGGAACAGCAATCAGCCCCAGCATTTT. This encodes CASSRAGGNSNQPQHF.

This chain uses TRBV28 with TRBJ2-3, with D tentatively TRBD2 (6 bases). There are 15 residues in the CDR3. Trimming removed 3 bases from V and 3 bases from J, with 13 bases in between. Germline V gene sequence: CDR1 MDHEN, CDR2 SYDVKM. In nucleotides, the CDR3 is TGTGCCAGCAGTTTCGGGGCGGGGATGACAGATACGCAGTATTTT. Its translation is CASSFGAGMTDTQYF.

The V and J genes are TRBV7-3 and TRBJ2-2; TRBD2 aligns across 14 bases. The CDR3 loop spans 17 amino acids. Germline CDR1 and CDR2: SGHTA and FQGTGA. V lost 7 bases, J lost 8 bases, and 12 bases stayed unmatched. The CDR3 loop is CASTRKGTSGSRGELFF. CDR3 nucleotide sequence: TGTGCCAGCACCCGAAAAGGGACTAGCGGGAGTCGAGGGGAGCTGTTTTTT.

The DNA of the CDR3 is TGTGCCTGGAGAAACCGGCTTGGAGGCAAGGCGTGGCCCCTCCACTTT. This codes for CAWRNRLGGKAWPLHF. V usage is TRBV30 and J usage is TRBJ1-6; the D is unclear. CDR1 is GTSNPN, CDR2 SVGIG, per germline (reference sequence). The CDR3 has 16 residues. The V and J ends lost 3 bases and 13 bases respectively, with 25 bases between them.

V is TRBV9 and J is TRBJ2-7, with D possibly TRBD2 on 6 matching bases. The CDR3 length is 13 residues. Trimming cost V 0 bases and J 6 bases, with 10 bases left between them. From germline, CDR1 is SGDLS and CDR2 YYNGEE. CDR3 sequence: CASSVALGGEQYF. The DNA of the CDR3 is TGTGCCAGCAGCGTAGCTCTGGGAGGCGAGCAGTACTTC.

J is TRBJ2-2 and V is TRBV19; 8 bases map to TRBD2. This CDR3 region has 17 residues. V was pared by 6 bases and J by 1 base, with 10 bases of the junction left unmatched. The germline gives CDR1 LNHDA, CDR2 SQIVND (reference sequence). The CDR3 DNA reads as TGTGCCAGTAGGAACCTGGGACTAGAGAAGAACACCGGGGAGCTGTTTTTT. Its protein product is CASRNLGLEKNTGELFF.

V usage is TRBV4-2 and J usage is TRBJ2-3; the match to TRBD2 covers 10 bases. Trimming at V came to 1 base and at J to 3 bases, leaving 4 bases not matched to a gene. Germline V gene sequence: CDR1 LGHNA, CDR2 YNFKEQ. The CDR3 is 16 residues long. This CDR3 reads CASSQGEAGGTDTQYF. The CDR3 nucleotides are TGTGCCAGCAGCCAAGGGGAAGCGGGAGGGACAGATACGCAGTATTTT.

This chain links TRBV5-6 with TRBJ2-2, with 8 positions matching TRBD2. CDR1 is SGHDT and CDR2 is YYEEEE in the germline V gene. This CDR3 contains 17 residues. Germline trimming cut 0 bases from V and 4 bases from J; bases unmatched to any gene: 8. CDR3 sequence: CASSLGSGTRGTGELFF. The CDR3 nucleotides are TGTGCCAGCAGCTTGGGTAGCGGGACTAGGGGCACCGGGGAGCTGTTTTTT.

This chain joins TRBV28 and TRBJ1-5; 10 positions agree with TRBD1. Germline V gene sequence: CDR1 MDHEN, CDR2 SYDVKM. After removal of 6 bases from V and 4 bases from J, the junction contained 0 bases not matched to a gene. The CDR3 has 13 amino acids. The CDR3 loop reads CASRGQGNQPQHF. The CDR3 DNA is TGTGCCAGCAGGGGACAGGGGAATCAGCCCCAGCATTTT.